The 3 T cell receptor beta chains reported below all come from one sample, sequenced in a study of T cells in Graves' hyperthyroidism and ophthalmopathy. Authors of the study amplified TCR beta CDR3 regions from RNA transcripts. The HTBI primer set served for first-round RT-PCR of the TCR CDR3. TCRdb analysed the multiplex PCR reads with MiXCR anew, one entry per CDR3 protein. Of more than 550,000 distinct CDR3 sequences listed, roughly 20% are singletons. Sequences were obtained from blood. The receptor source for this set is a woman in her 50s with Graves' hyperthyroidism that later progressed to Graves' ophthalmopathy.

This sequence joins TRBV10-3 and TRBJ1-1; D is uncertain. The V gene's germline CDR1 is ENHRY and CDR2 SYGVKD. Trimming stripped 7 bases from V and 4 bases from J, with 13 bases between. The CDR3 length is 13 residues. The DNA for the CDR3 is TGTGCCATCAAACCCTCCCGAGCCACTGAAGCTTTCTTT. This sequence encodes CAIKPSRATEAFF.

This chain joins TRBV12-3 or TRBV12-4 and TRBJ2-7, with unresolved D. CDR3 length equals 15 residues. V lost 8 bases, J lost 2 bases, and 19 bases lay in between. The CDR3 protein is CASSPAPSGPYEQYF. The CDR3 nucleotides are TGTGCCAGCTCCCCCGCCCCCTCAGGCCCCTACGAGCAGTACTTC.

The sample holds a few counts of this clonotype. The chain is built from TRBV13 and TRBJ2-7; no definite D call. CDR1 and CDR2 (germline): PRHDT, FYEKMQ (reference sequence). This CDR3 is 16 amino acids long. V shed 5 bases and J shed 2 bases, with 19 bases lying between them. CDR3 loop: CASSERAGIRPYEQYF. DNA for the CDR3: TGTGCCAGCAGCGAACGAGCAGGAATAAGACCCTACGAGCAGTACTTC.